This T cell receptor (beta chain) was sequenced in a study of STAT5B mutations in CD4+ large granular lymphocyte leukemia. In the study overall: CD8+ depletion followed by anti-CD4 microbead selection was applied to cryopreserved cells.

The method was immunoSEQ multiplex PCR; TCRdb's version includes in-frame clones alone and lacks a portion of them. Of around 1,500 clones listed, roughly four fifths were seen once; the top ten hold approximately 89%. Depending on availability, patient cells were bead-separated fractions or unselected PBMC. Germline trimming cut 6 bases from V and 4 bases from J; bases unmatched to any gene: 7. The CDR3 is made up of 15 amino acids. Germline CDR1 LNHDA, CDR2 SQIVND (reference sequence). The rearrangement uses TRBV19 and TRBJ1-2, with 11 bases matching TRBD1. The origin of this receptor is a woman in her seventies with CD4+ T-cell large granular lymphocyte leukemia. Sequencing input: PBMCs. DNA for the CDR3: TGTGCCAGTAGCTCCGGGACAGGGGGTCCCTATGGCTACACCTTC. Translated: CASSSGTGGPYGYTF.